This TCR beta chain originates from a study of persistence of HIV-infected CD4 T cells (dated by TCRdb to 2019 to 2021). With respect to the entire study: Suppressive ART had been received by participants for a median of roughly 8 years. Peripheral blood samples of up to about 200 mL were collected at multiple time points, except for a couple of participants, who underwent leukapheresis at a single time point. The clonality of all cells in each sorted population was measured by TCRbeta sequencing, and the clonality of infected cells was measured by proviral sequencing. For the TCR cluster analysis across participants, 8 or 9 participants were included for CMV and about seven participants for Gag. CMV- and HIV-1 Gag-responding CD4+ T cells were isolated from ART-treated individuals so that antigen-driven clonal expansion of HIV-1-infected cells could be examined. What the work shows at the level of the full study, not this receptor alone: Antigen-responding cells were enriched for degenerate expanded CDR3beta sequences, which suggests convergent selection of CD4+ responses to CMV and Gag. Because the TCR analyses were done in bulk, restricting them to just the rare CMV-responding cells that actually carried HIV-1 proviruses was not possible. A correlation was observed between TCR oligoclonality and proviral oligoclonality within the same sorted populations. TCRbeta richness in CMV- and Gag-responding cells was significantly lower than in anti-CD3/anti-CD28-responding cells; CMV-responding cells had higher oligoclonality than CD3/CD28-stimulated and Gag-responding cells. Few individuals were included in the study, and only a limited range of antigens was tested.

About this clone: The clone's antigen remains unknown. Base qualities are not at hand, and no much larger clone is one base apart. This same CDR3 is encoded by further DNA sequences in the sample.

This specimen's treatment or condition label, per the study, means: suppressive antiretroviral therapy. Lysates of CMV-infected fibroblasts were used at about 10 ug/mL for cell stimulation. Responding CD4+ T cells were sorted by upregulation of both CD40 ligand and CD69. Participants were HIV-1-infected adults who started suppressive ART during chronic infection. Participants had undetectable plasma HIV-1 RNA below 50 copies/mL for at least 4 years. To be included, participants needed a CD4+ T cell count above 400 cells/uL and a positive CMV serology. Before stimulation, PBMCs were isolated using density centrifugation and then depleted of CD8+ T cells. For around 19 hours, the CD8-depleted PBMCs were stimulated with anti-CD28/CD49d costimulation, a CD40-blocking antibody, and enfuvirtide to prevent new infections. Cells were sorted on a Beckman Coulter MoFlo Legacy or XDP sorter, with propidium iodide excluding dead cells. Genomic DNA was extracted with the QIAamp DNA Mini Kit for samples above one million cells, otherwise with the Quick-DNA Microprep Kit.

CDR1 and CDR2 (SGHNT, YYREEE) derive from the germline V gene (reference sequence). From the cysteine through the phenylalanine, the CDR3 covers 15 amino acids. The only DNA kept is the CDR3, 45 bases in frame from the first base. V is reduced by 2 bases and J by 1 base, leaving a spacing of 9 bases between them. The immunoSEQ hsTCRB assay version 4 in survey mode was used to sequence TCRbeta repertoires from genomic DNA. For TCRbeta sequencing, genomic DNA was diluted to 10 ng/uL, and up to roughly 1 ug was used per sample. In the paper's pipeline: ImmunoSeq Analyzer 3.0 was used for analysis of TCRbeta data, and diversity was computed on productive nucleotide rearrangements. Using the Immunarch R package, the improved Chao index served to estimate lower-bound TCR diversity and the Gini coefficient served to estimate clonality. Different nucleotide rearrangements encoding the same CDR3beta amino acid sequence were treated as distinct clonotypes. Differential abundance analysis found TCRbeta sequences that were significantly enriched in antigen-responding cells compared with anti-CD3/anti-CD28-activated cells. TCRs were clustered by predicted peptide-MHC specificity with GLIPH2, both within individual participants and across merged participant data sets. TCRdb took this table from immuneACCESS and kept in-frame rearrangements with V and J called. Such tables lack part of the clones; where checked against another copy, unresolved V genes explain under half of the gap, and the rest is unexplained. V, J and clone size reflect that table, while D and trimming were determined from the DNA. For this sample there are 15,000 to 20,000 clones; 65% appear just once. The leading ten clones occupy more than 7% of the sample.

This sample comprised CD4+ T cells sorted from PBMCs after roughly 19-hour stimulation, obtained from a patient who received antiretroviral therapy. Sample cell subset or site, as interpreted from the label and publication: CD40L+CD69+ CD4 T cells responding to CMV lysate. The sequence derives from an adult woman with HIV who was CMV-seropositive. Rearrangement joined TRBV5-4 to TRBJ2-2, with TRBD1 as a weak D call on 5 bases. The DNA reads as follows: TGTGCCAGCAGCTTAGGGGCAGGGAACACCGGGGAGCTGTTTTTT. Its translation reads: CASSLGAGNTGELFF.